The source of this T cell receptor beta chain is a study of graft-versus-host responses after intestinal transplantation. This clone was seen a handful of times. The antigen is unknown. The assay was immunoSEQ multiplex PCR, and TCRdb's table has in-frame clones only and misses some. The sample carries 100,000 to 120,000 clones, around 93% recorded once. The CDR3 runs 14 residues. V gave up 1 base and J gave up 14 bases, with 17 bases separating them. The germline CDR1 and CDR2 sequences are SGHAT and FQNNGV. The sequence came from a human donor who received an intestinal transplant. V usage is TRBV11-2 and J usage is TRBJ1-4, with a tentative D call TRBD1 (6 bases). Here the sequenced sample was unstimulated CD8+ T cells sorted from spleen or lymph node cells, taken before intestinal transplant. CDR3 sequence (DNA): TGTGCCAGCAGCTTAGCAGGGGTCGGAAGAGACCTGTTTTTT. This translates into CASSLAGVGRDLFF.